The entry below describes one T cell receptor beta chain. Its target antigen remains unknown. Within one base of it there is no much larger clone, and no base qualities were kept. Participants in the prospective study were aged about 18 to 89 years, lived in over 20 United States geographic areas, and enrolled through a virtual design. In the prospective study, cohorts were assigned on the basis of participant-reported clinical history obtained from a screening survey and a study questionnaire. For ImmuneRACE Cohort 3, a participant was defined as recovered based on two consecutive negative NP/OP PCR tests, clearance by a healthcare professional, or resolution of symptoms. In the prospective study, whole blood, serum and a nasopharyngeal or oropharyngeal swab were collected from each participant by mobile phlebotomists. Prospective study participants could optionally give additional blood draws and questionnaires over a roughly 2-month period. Blood samples from the prospective study were shipped frozen or at room temperature prior to DNA extraction.

This sample is part of a study of blood T cell repertoires in COVID-19 (dated by TCRdb to between 2020 and 2021). Concerning the study at large: Samples from collaborators originated in the United States, Italy and Spain and spanned both the acute and convalescent phases of COVID-19. Nearly every sample came with metadata listing a de-identified subject ID, COVID-19 status, age in years and sex. HLA class I and class II types, where available, came from metadata supplied by the sample provider rather than from assay-based typing. A freely available public database, intended as a resource for researchers studying the immune response to SARS-CoV-2, is where the repertoires were released. Samples were obtained from the ongoing ImmuneRACE study (first 160 participants) and from 1,200 or so subjects provided by 6 global collaborators. The material from the prospective study consisted of cDNA or gDNA derived from T cells, B-cell-depleted T cells, or PBMCs. Deeply sampled blood TCRbeta repertoires from subjects exposed to, actively infected with, or recovered from COVID-19 were included in the dataset. Here is what the overall study found, with its caveats: How much clinical and demographic metadata was included differed by source and by participant, and the metadata was provided uncurated.

The immunoSEQ Assay, a bias-controlled multiplex PCR, was used to amplify TCRbeta CDR3 regions from genomic DNA. Turning to the authors' computational methods: The number of nucleated cells in each sample was estimated from the amplification of reference gene primers within the assay. Sequence reads were collapsed and filtered to measure the absolute abundance of every unique TCRbeta CDR3 rearrangement. Productive Simpson clonality was computed per sample as the square root of Simpson's diversity index over productive rearrangements. Drawn from immuneACCESS, this table holds only the in-frame rearrangements with V and J called that TCRdb kept. Clones are partly lost; checked studies trace under half to an unresolved V gene and leave the rest unexplained. The D gene and trimming were derived from the DNA, and the V and J assignments and clone size from that table. The sample has 220,000 or so clones on record, around 86% of them singletons. The top ten constitute over 2% of the sample.

Reading from cysteine to phenylalanine, the CDR3 counts 15 amino acids. Just CDR3 DNA is preserved here, 45 bases in frame from base 1. According to the germline V gene, CDR1 reads SGHTA and CDR2 reads FQGNSA. V is pruned by 5 bases and J by 6 bases, leaving 7 bases of the junction without a gene match. The rearrangement joined TRBV7-2 to TRBJ2-1, with 10 bases matching TRBD2. The receptor was isolated from a woman aged 50 to 60 who had recovered from COVID-19. Source material: PBMCs or T cells enriched from blood (not recorded which). CDR3 loop: CASSLPGLALNEQFF. In nucleotides, the sequence is TGTGCCAGCAGCCTACCGGGACTAGCGCTCAATGAGCAGTTCTTC. With all but the CDR3 taken from the reference TRBV7-2 and TRBJ2-1 genes, the full variable domain is: GAGVSQSPSNKVTEKGKDVELRCDPISGHTALYWYRQSLGQGLEFLIYFQGNSAPDKSGLPSDRFSAERTGGSVSTLTIQRTQQEDSAVYLCASSLPGLALNEQFFGPGTRLTVL.